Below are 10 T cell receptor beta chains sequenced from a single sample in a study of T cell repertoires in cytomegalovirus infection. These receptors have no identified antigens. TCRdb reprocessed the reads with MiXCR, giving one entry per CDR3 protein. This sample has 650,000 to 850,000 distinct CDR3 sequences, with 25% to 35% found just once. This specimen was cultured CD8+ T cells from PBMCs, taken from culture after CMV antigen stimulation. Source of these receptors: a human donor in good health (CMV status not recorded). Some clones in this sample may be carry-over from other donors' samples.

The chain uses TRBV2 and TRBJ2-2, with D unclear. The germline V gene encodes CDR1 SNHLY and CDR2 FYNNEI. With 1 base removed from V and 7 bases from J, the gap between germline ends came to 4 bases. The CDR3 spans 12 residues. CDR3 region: CASSEEGGELFF. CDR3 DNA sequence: TGTGCCAGCAGTGAAGAGGGCGGGGAGCTGTTTTTT.

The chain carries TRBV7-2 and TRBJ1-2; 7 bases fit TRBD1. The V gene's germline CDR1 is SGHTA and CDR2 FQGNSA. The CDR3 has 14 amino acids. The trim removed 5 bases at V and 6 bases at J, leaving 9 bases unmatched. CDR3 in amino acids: CASSPLGGGHGYTF. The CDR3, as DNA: TGTGCCAGCAGCCCGCTTGGAGGGGGCCATGGCTACACCTTC.

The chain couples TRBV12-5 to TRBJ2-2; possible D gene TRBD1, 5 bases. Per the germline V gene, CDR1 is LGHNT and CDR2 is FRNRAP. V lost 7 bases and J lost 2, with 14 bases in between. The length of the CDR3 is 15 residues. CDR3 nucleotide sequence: TGTGCTAGTGCTCCCGGGCAGGGAAACACCGGGGAGCTGTTTTTT. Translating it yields CASAPGQGNTGELFF. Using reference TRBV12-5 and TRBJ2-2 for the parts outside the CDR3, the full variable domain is DARVTQTPRHKVTEMGQEVTMRCQPILGHNTVFWYRQTMMQGLELLAYFRNRAPLDDSGMPKDRFSAEMPDATLATLKIQPSEPRDSAVYFCASAPGQGNTGELFFGEGSRLTVL.

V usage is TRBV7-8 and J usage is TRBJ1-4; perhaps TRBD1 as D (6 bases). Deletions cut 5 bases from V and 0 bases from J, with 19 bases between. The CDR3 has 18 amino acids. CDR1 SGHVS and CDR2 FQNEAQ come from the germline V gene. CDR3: CASSSLGGDYTTNEKLFF. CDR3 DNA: TGTGCCAGCAGCAGCTTAGGGGGGGACTACACAACTAATGAAAAACTGTTTTTT.

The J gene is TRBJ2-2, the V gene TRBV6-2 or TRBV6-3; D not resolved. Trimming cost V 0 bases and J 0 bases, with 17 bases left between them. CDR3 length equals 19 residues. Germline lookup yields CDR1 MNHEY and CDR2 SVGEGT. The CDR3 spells CASSYSSNSLDANTGELFF. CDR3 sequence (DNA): TGTGCCAGCAGTTACTCTAGCAATAGCCTAGACGCGAACACCGGGGAGCTGTTTTTT.

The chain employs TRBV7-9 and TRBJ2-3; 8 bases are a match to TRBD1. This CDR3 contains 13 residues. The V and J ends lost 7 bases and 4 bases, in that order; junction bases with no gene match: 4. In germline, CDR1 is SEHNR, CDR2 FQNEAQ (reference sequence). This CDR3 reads CASTGQGPDTQYF. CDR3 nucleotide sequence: TGTGCCAGCACCGGACAGGGCCCAGATACGCAGTATTTT. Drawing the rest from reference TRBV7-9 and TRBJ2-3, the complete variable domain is DTGVSQNPRHKITKRGQNVTFRCDPISEHNRLYWYRQTLGQGPEFLTYFQNEAQLEKSRLLSDRFSAERPKGSFSTLEIQRTEQGDSAMYLCASTGQGPDTQYFGPGTRLTVL.

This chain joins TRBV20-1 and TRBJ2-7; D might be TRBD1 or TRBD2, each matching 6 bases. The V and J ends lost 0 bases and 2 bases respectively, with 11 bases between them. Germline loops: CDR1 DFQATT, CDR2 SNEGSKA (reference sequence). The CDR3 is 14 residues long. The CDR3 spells CSARDLEGAYEQYV. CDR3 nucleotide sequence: TGCAGTGCTAGAGATCTGGAGGGGGCCTACGAGCAGTACGTC.

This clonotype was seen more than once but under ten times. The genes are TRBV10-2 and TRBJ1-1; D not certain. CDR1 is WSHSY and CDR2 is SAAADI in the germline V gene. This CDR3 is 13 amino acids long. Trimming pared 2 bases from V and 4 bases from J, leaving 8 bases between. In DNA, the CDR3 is TGCGCCAGCAGTGAGGTCAGACTCACTGAAGCTTTCTTT. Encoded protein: CASSEVRLTEAFF.

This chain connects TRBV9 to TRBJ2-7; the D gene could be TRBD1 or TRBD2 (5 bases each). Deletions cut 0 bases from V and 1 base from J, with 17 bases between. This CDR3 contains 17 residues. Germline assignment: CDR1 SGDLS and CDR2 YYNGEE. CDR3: CASSVAPNVGPSYEQYF. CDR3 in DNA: TGTGCCAGCAGCGTAGCTCCGAATGTGGGACCTTCCTACGAGCAGTACTTC.

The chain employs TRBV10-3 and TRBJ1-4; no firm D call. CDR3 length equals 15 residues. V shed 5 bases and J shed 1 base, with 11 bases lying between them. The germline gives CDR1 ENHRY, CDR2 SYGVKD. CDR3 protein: CAISPEFVTNEKLFF. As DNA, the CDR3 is TGTGCCATCAGTCCCGAGTTTGTAACTAATGAAAAACTGTTTTTT.